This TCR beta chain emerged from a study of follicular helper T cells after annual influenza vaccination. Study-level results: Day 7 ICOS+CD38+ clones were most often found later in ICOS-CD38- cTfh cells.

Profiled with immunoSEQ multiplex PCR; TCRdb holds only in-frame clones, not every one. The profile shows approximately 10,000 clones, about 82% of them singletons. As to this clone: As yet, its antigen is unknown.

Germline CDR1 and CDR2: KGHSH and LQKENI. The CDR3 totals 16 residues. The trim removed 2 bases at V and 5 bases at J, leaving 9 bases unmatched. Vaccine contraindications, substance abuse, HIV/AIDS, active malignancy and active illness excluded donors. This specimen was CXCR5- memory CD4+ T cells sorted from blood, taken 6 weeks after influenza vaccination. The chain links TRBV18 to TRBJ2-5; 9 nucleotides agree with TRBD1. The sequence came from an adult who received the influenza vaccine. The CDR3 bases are TGTGCCAGCTCACCATTGGGACAGGGAGGTGTGGAGACCCAGTACTTC. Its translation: CASSPLGQGGVETQYF.